This T cell receptor (beta chain) was recovered during a study of circulating CD8 cells and anti-PD-1 response in melanoma. Study at large: Response groups: complete/partial responders versus stable/progressive non-responders.

Four subsets defined by PD-1 and/or TIGIT were sorted from live CD3+CD8+TCRalphabeta+ cells. Using roughly 15 ng of total RNA, TCR libraries were made with the QIAseq Immune Repertoire TCR panel. TCRdb recomputed calls from the reads with MiXCR, one row per CDR3 protein. This table has 700 to 850 distinct CDR3 sequences, about 7.9% appearing once. Study-level findings and limits: Expanded sorted subsets were checked for tumor reactivity using peptides.

Germline CDR1 is LNHDA and CDR2 is SQIVND (reference sequence). The V gene lost 7 bases and the J gene lost 3 bases, with 12 bases spanning the gap. This CDR3 is built from 14 residues. By its share, this clonotype is medium-sized. Its antigen is unidentified. The TCR sequence derives from a human donor with melanoma. The material sequenced was CD8+ T cells from PBMCs, taken at baseline or after one month of anti-PD-1 therapy (not recorded which). The rearrangement links TRBV19 to TRBJ2-2; D might be TRBD2 (6 bases). The CDR3 coding sequence is TGTGCCAGTACATTAGCGGAGTACACCGGGGAGCTGTTTTTT. Protein: CASTLAEYTGELFF. The whole variable domain, filled in from reference TRBV19 and TRBJ2-2, reads DGGITQSPKYLFRKEGQNVTLSCEQNLNHDAMYWYRQDPGQGLRLIYYSQIVNDFQKGDIAEGYSVSREKKESFPLTVTSAQKNPTAFYLCASTLAEYTGELFFGEGSRLTVL.